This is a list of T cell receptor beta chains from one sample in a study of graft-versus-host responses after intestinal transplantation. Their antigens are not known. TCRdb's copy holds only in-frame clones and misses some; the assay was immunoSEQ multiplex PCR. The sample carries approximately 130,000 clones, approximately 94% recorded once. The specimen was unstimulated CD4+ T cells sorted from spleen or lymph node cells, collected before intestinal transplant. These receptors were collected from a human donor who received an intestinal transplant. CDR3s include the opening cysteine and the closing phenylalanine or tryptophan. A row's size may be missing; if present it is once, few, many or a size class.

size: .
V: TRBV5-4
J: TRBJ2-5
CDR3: CASNLQGGGEETQYF

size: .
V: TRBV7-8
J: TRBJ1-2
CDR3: CASSLAPGTGYGYTF

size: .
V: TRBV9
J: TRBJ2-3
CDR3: CASGALGDTDTQYF

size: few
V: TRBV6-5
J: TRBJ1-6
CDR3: CASSYSISRDSPLHF

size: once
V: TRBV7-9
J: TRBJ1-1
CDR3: CASNSQPGQGLLTFF

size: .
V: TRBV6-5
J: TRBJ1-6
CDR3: CASRDGRSPLHF

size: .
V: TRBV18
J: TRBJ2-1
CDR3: CASSPGQVRGYEQFF

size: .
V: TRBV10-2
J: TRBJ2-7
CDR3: CASSESTGLRVQYF

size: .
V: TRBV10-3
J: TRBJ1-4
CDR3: CAISVGRNNEKLFF

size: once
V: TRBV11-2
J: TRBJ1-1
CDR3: CASSYYRNMNTEAFF

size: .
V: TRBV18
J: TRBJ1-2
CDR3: CASSLNPGGGYGYTF

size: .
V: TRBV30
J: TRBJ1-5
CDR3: CAWSVPGVEQPQHF

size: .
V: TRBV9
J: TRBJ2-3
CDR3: CASSGDSTDTQYF